The entry below describes one TCR beta chain. Its cognate antigen is unknown. The data stem from a study of brain T cells in children with intractable seizures. Study-wide results and caveats: Clones missing pre-surgery may reflect undersampling of that blood sample. Only CDR3 sequence similarity suggested viral specificity, without known HCMV serostatus.

Only cases whose brain tissue showed the highest T cell transcript signatures were sequenced. V lost 5 bases, J lost 3 bases, and 10 bases lay in between. The CDR3 contains 13 residues. Germline lookup yields CDR1 KGHSH and CDR2 LQKENI. The repertoire was sequenced with immunoSEQ multiplex PCR; TCRdb's copy has only in-frame clones and lacks some. The repertoire holds tens of thousands of clones, roughly 91% seen once, with approximately 1.5% in the top ten. The chain employs TRBV18 and TRBJ1-2; weak D call: TRBD1 (6 bases). The sequencing used peripheral blood, collected at surgery. The clonotype originates from a boy under two years old with tuberous sclerosis and intractable seizures. CDR3 coding DNA: TGTGCCAGCTCATCACAGGGTGACTATGGCTACACCTTC. It encodes CASSSQGDYGYTF. The full variable domain, completed using reference TRBV18 and TRBJ1-2, is NAGVMQNPRHLVRRRGQEARLRCSPMKGHSHVYWYRQLPEEGLKFMVYLQKENIIDESGMPKERFSAEFPKEGPSILRIQQVVRGDSAAYFCASSSQGDYGYTFGSGTRLTVV.